The present T cell receptor (beta chain) was sequenced within a study of beta chain features in type 1 diabetes. Only a few counts were recorded for this clone. Antigen: not known. Study observations and caveats: Patients showed naive, central memory and Treg TCRB repertoires that appeared more similar than those of healthy donors. For patients and controls alike, PCR might favor shorter templates to the same degree. VDJ junctions sequenced from type 1 diabetes patients showed fewer insertions and more deletions.

What was sequenced were expressed TCRB transcripts, since all of the isolated RNA had been reverse transcribed. Method: immunoSEQ multiplex PCR; TCRdb's copy keeps in-frame clones and lacks some. The table includes fewer than 500,000 clones, over 11% detected once. Trimming took off 4 bases at V and 6 bases at J, with 10 bases between the two ends. Germline loops: CDR1 SGHTA, CDR2 FQGNSA. The CDR3 runs 13 residues. The V and J genes are TRBV7-2 and TRBJ1-5; unclear D gene. This receptor was obtained from a man aged 30 to 39 in good health. Sequenced input: naive CD4+ T cells from blood. The CDR3 bases are TGTGCCAGCAGCTCGGCGGGAGTTCAGCCCCAGCATTTT. Its translation is CASSSAGVQPQHF.